Each of the 25 T cell receptor beta chains below was sequenced from the same sample in a study of blood T cell repertoires in COVID-19. Clones were read by immunoSEQ multiplex PCR, and TCRdb kept only the in-frame ones, dropping some. The table lists about 160,000 clones, roughly 85% of them singletons. Sequenced sample: peripheral blood. The source is a human donor with acute or convalescent COVID-19. The donor label of this sample is uncertain.

The chain carries TRBV7-2 and TRBJ1-2, with 7 bases fitting TRBD1. The CDR3 covers 14 residues. Trimming removed 3 bases from V and 3 bases from J; junction bases left unmatched: 4. Per the germline V gene, CDR1 is SGHTA and CDR2 is FQGNSA. CDR3 coding DNA: TGTGCCAGCAGCTTGACCGGGACAGACTATGGCTACACCTTC. Translating it yields CASSLTGTDYGYTF.

As concerns this clone: The sample contains more than one DNA sequence encoding this CDR3. This sequence joins TRBV5-6 and TRBJ1-4, with 10 bases aligning to TRBD1. The CDR3 is made up of 15 amino acids. Germline CDR1 is SGHDT and CDR2 is YYEEEE. J lost 5 bases, V lost 4 bases, and 5 bases had no gene match. CDR3 in DNA: TGTGCCAGCAGCCTTCGGGGACAGGGGAATGAAAAACTGTTTTTT. It encodes CASSLRGQGNEKLFF.

The V call is TRBV6-6, the J call TRBJ2-3; possibly TRBD1 for D (5 bases). This CDR3 contains 12 residues. V lost 5 bases to trimming and J lost 10 bases, with 13 bases between them. The germline V gene encodes CDR1 MNHNY and CDR2 SVGAGI (reference sequence). In nucleotides, the CDR3 is TGTGCCAGCAGTACGACAGAGTTGGCGCAGTATTTT. The encoded protein is CASSTTELAQYF.

This chain joins TRBV4-3 and TRBJ2-2; the D gene is possibly TRBD2 (6 bases). The V and J ends lost 1 base and 7 bases respectively, with 13 bases between them. CDR3 length: 15 residues. Per germline, CDR1 LGHNA and CDR2 YSLEER. CDR3 loop: CASSQVAGLGGELFF. CDR3 nucleotides: TGCGCCAGCAGCCAAGTGGCGGGGCTGGGCGGGGAGCTGTTTTTT.

The J gene is TRBJ1-2, the V gene TRBV5-1; D unresolved. Germline CDR1 is SGHRS and CDR2 is YFSETQ. Trimming left V 6 bases short and J 1 base short, with 13 bases between. The CDR3 has 14 residues. The chain's CDR3 is CASTLAESNYGYTF. CDR3 in DNA: TGCGCCAGCACCCTGGCGGAGAGTAACTATGGCTACACCTTC.

The rearrangement joins TRBV7-3 to TRBJ2-2; TRBD1 matches 11 bases. V dropped 6 bases and J dropped 6; count of bases not matched to a gene: 9. The CDR3 has 16 residues. Germline CDR1 and CDR2: SGHTA and FQGTGA. The CDR3 spells CASSSRDRGLPGELFF. Written as DNA, the CDR3 is TGTGCCAGCAGTTCCCGGGACAGGGGGTTACCCGGGGAGCTGTTTTTT. Full variable domain (remainder filled in from reference TRBV7-3 and TRBJ2-2): GAGVSQTPSNKVTEKGKYVELRCDPISGHTALYWYRQSLGQGPEFLIYFQGTGAADDSGLPNDRFFAVRPEGSVSTLKIQRTERGDSAVYLCASSSRDRGLPGELFFGEGSRLTVL.

This chain uses TRBV2 with TRBJ2-1, with D perhaps TRBD2 (6 bases). Trimming cost V 3 bases and J 4 bases, with 10 bases left between them. This CDR3 contains 14 residues. CDR1 SNHLY and CDR2 FYNNEI come from the germline V gene. The CDR3 DNA reads TGTGCCAGCAGTGAGCTCCGGGGGTACAATGAGCAGTTCTTC. Encoded protein: CASSELRGYNEQFF.

The chain employs TRBV30 and TRBJ1-2; D uncertain. Per the germline V gene, CDR1 is GTSNPN and CDR2 is SVGIG (reference sequence). The germline V and J ends were trimmed by 0 bases and 4 bases, with 15 bases remaining between them. The CDR3 spans 15 residues. CDR3: CAWSVRGQGLYGYTF. The CDR3 DNA is TGTGCCTGGAGTGTAAGAGGGCAAGGACTCTATGGCTACACCTTC.

The V and J genes are TRBV7-9 and TRBJ2-2, with D perhaps matching TRBD1 (6 bases). V lost 4 bases and J lost 6, with 21 bases in between. The CDR3 has 17 residues. CDR1 and CDR2 (germline): SEHNR, FQNEAQ (reference sequence). The CDR3 sequence: CASSSGDGPGYPGELFF. The CDR3 DNA reads TGTGCCAGCAGCTCAGGGGACGGGCCAGGGTACCCCGGGGAGCTGTTTTTT.

The genes are TRBV5-6 and TRBJ1-1, with D unclear. Germline loops: CDR1 SGHDT, CDR2 YYEEEE. This CDR3 has 14 amino acids. Trimming removed 2 bases at V and 5 bases at J, with 13 bases between. CDR3 sequence: CASSFSARATEAFF. The CDR3 DNA reads as TGTGCCAGCAGCTTTTCTGCGCGGGCAACTGAAGCTTTCTTT.

With respect to this clone: An end of the junction differs from the germline gene, which may be a read error. The chain joins TRBV10-2 to TRBJ2-5; possible D gene TRBD2, 6 bases. Germline CDR1 and CDR2: WSHSY and SAAADI. This CDR3 spans 17 amino acids. CDR3 nucleotides: TGCGCCAGCAGTGGGGCGAGCCCCGGGAGAACCCAAAAGACCCAGTACTTC. Translation: CASSGASPGRTQKTQYF.

This chain connects TRBV3-1 (or the pseudogene TRBV3-2) to TRBJ1-5; 8 bases line up with TRBD1. Losses at the gene ends were 4 bases for V and 8 bases for J; bases not matched to a gene: 7. Germline V gives CDR1 LGHDT, CDR2 YNNKEL (reference sequence). The CDR3 is 14 amino acids. CDR3 loop: CASSPWTGTKPQHF. DNA of the CDR3: TGTGCCAGCAGCCCCTGGACAGGGACAAAGCCCCAGCATTTT.

This rearrangement joins TRBV14 to TRBJ1-6, with D possibly being TRBD1 (5 bases). The V gene's germline CDR1 is SGHDN and CDR2 FVKESK. Trimming shortened V by 1 base and J by 10 bases, and 11 bases separated the two germline ends. This CDR3 region has 14 residues. CDR3 DNA sequence: TGTGCCAGCAGCCAAGCTTTCCAGGGCTCACCCCTCCACTTT. This sequence encodes CASSQAFQGSPLHF.

The V gene is TRBV4-2, the J gene TRBJ1-1, with D perhaps TRBD1 (6 bases). This CDR3 is built from 18 residues. Germline CDR1 and CDR2: LGHNA and YNFKEQ. The V end lost 1 base, the J end lost 0 bases, and 18 bases lay between the germline ends. The CDR3 bases are TGTGCCAGCAGCCAAGCGCCGGGACACGGAATTATGAACACTGAAGCTTTCTTT. Encoded protein: CASSQAPGHGIMNTEAFF.

The J gene is TRBJ1-1, the V gene TRBV9; 11 bases line up with TRBD1. The germline gives CDR1 SGDLS, CDR2 YYNGEE. V lost 3 bases and J lost 7; bases outside the gene matches: 11. This CDR3 spans 16 amino acids. The CDR3 reads CASSEALDRGQDEAFF. In nucleotides, the CDR3 is TGTGCCAGCAGCGAGGCCCTGGACAGGGGGCAGGATGAAGCTTTCTTT.

CDR3 in amino acids: CASSLSGAYTEAFF. The CDR3 coding sequence is TGTGCCAGCAGCTTATCAGGGGCCTACACTGAAGCTTTCTTT. This chain joins TRBV7-9 and TRBJ1-1; TRBD1 might be the D (6 bases). The germline V gene encodes CDR1 SEHNR and CDR2 FQNEAQ (reference sequence). This CDR3 is 14 amino acids long. V lost 2 bases, J lost 3 bases, and 10 bases lay in between.

In the case of this clone: One end of the junction varies from germline; a read error may be responsible. The rearrangement links TRBV27 to TRBJ2-7; D is perhaps TRBD1 (5 bases). CDR1 MNHEY and CDR2 SMNVEV come from the germline V gene (reference sequence). The CDR3 extends over 11 amino acids. CDR3 protein: CASSSPAGPHF. In DNA form, the CDR3 reads TGTGCCAGCAGTTCTCCCGCAGGGCCCCACTTC.

This clone was counted only a few times. The rearrangement uses TRBV6-2 or TRBV6-3 and TRBJ1-2; the match to TRBD1 covers 8 bases. The germline gives CDR1 MNHEY, CDR2 SVGEGT. Germline trimming cut 2 bases from V and 4 bases from J; bases unmatched to any gene: 9. This CDR3 contains 16 residues. In nucleotides, the CDR3 is TGTGCCAGCAGTTACGGTCCGCCAGGGGGCTCCTATGGCTACACCTTC. Its protein product is CASSYGPPGGSYGYTF.

V and J are TRBV3-1 (or the pseudogene TRBV3-2) and TRBJ1-3, with 7 positions matching TRBD1. In germline, CDR1 is LGHDT, CDR2 YNNKEL (reference sequence). Trimming removed 2 bases from V and 2 bases from J; junction bases left unmatched: 3. The CDR3 consists of 15 residues. The CDR3 spells CASSQRQGTGNTIYF. Written as DNA, the CDR3 is TGTGCCAGCAGCCAACGACAGGGAACTGGAAACACCATATATTTT.

The sample holds one count of this clone. This chain joins TRBV7-2 and TRBJ1-2, with D unresolved. Trimming removed 1 base at V and 2 bases at J, with 5 bases between. CDR1 SGHTA and CDR2 FQGNSA come from the germline V gene. The CDR3 length is 13 residues. Here the CDR3 reads CASSLGRNYGYTF. Written as DNA, the CDR3 is TGTGCCAGCAGCTTAGGTCGGAACTATGGCTACACCTTC. Filled out from reference TRBV7-2 and TRBJ1-2, the complete variable domain reads GAGVSQSPSNKVTEKGKDVELRCDPISGHTALYWYRQSLGQGLEFLIYFQGNSAPDKSGLPSDRFSAERTGGSVSTLTIQRTQQEDSAVYLCASSLGRNYGYTFGSGTRLTVV.

The rearrangement uses TRBV11-2 and TRBJ2-3; 12 nucleotides agree with TRBD2. The V gene end was trimmed by 3 bases and the J gene end by 2 bases; junction bases not matched to a gene: 12. Germline loops: CDR1 SGHAT, CDR2 FQNNGV. The CDR3 extends over 19 amino acids. The CDR3 sequence is CASSLRDRGLAGLTDTQYF. DNA for the CDR3: TGTGCCAGCAGCTTGCGGGACAGGGGACTAGCGGGTCTCACAGATACGCAGTATTTT.

J is TRBJ1-1 and V is TRBV5-4; no clear D. With 0 bases removed from V and 0 bases from J, the gap between germline ends came to 6 bases. In germline, CDR1 is SGHNT, CDR2 YYREEE (reference sequence). This CDR3 region has 14 residues. The chain's CDR3 is CASSLDSMNTEAFF. The CDR3 DNA follows: TGTGCCAGCAGCTTGGACAGCATGAACACTGAAGCTTTCTTT.

The chain joins TRBV30 to TRBJ1-4; D unclear. Germline values: CDR1 GTSNPN, CDR2 SVGIG (reference sequence). Trimming took off 4 bases at V and 3 bases at J, with 12 bases between the two ends. CDR3 length: 14 residues. The CDR3 DNA is TGTGCCTGGAAGCGCGGGTCCCCTAATGAAAAACTGTTTTTT. As protein: CAWKRGSPNEKLFF. Using reference TRBV30 and TRBJ1-4 for the parts outside the CDR3, the full variable domain is SQTIHQWPATLVQPVGSPLSLECTVEGTSNPNLYWYRQAAGRGLQLLFYSVGIGQISSEVPQNLSASRPQDRQFILSSKKLLLSDSGFYLCAWKRGSPNEKLFFGSGTQLSVL.

The J gene is TRBJ1-3, the V gene TRBV3-1 (or the pseudogene TRBV3-2); no definite D call. The CDR3 extends over 12 amino acids. Germline loops: CDR1 LGHDT, CDR2 YNNKEL (reference sequence). V gave up 9 bases and J gave up 0 bases, with 6 bases separating them. In nucleotides, the CDR3 is TGTGCCAGTAGATTCTCTGGAAACACCATATATTTT. This gives the protein CASRFSGNTIYF.

V and J are TRBV18 and TRBJ1-4; the match to TRBD1 covers 7 bases. V was pared by 2 bases and J by 8 bases, with 2 bases of the junction left unmatched. This CDR3 has 13 residues. Germline V gives CDR1 KGHSH, CDR2 LQKENI. CDR3 bases: TGTGCCAGCTCACCATGGGACAGCGAAAAACTGTTTTTT. Its translation: CASSPWDSEKLFF.